The 23 T cell receptor beta chains below come from one sample, sequenced in a study of T cells in Graves' hyperthyroidism and ophthalmopathy. The investigators amplified TCR beta CDR3 regions from RNA transcripts. First-round RT-PCR of the TCR CDR3 relied on the HTBI primer set. TCRdb re-analysed the multiplex PCR reads in MiXCR, keeping a single row per CDR3 protein. The sample shows roughly 400,000 distinct CDR3 sequences, 11% to 15% of them seen only once. The specimen was blood. These TCRs come from a man aged 50-60 years with Graves' ophthalmopathy.

This clonotype appeared many times. This sequence joins TRBV2 and TRBJ1-5; 7 bases line up with TRBD1. V lost 4 bases to trimming and J lost 5 bases; unmatched junction nucleotides: 2. CDR3 length equals 13 residues. CDR1 is SNHLY, CDR2 FYNNEI, per germline. The CDR3 spells CASSAQGDQPQHF. The CDR3, as DNA: TGTGCCAGCAGTGCGCAGGGGGATCAGCCCCAGCATTTT.

This clonotype was observed a handful of times. The chain has TRBV4-1 and TRBJ1-1; D is uncertain. The length of the CDR3 is 13 residues. V was clipped by 2 bases and J by 1 base, with 5 bases between them. Germline V gene data show CDR1 as MGHRA and CDR2 as YSYEKL. The CDR3 DNA sequence: TGCGCCAGCAGCCAACGGACGAACACTGAAGCTTTCTTT. It encodes CASSQRTNTEAFF.

This clonotype was seen repeatedly, ten times or more. The genes are TRBV7-9 and TRBJ2-5; a weak D match, TRBD1 (6 bases). V lost 3 bases, J lost 2 bases, and 13 bases lay in between. Germline CDR1 and CDR2: SEHNR and FQNEAQ (reference sequence). The CDR3 runs to 15 residues. CDR3 protein: CASSFPGHRQETQYF. In DNA, the CDR3 is TGTGCCAGCAGCTTTCCGGGACATAGGCAAGAGACCCAGTACTTC.

This clonotype was counted at least ten times. The chain links TRBV2 to TRBJ2-3; 7 bases line up with TRBD2. The junction had 8 bases not matched to a gene; V was cut back by 3 bases and J by 5 bases. CDR1 and CDR2 (germline): SNHLY, FYNNEI. This CDR3 region has 15 residues. Here the CDR3 reads CASSEVGGPGDTQYF. CDR3 sequence (DNA): TGTGCCAGCAGTGAGGTGGGAGGGCCGGGAGATACGCAGTATTTT.

This clonotype has a count of ten or more. CDR3 loop: CASSVGTPTDTQYF. The CDR3, as DNA: TGCGCCAGCAGCGTCGGGACGCCCACAGATACGCAGTATTTT. The rearrangement uses TRBV5-1 and TRBJ2-3; either TRBD1 or TRBD2 may fit D (5 bases each). Germline CDR1 SGHRS, CDR2 YFSETQ. V was pared by 4 bases and J by 2 bases, with 11 bases between. The CDR3 totals 14 residues.

This clonotype was recorded many times. The J gene is TRBJ2-1, the V gene TRBV5-1; D uncertain. V was cut by 0 bases and J by 11 bases, with 9 bases left in between. Germline CDR1 is SGHRS and CDR2 is YFSETQ. The CDR3 is 12 amino acids. The CDR3: CASSLEADKQFF. CDR3 bases: TGCGCCAGCAGCTTGGAGGCAGATAAGCAGTTCTTC.

Worth noting for this clonotype: One end of the junction is discordant with germline, which a read error may explain. The chain has TRBV6-1 and TRBJ1-5; no firm D call. Germline V gives CDR1 MNHNS, CDR2 SASEGT. The CDR3 length is 12 residues. DNA of the CDR3: TGTGCCAGCCGTGACGGGAATCAGCCCCAGCATTTT. Translated: CASRDGNQPQHF.

The V and J genes are TRBV2 and TRBJ2-7; D might be TRBD2 (7 bases). V dropped 8 bases and J dropped 4 bases, with 15 bases sitting between them. This CDR3 has 13 residues. Germline V gives CDR1 SNHLY, CDR2 FYNNEI. CDR3 in DNA: TGTGCCAGCTCGAGGGAGGGGGTATACGAGCAGTACTTC. Amino acids: CASSREGVYEQYF.

The chain uses TRBV20-1 and TRBJ2-1, with 9 positions matching TRBD2. Germline V gene lookup returns CDR1 DFQATT and CDR2 SNEGSKA (reference sequence). V lost 3 bases to trimming and J lost 0 bases; unmatched junction nucleotides: 9. The CDR3 has 17 residues. CDR3 in amino acids: CSARSLAGRSSYNEQFF. The CDR3 nucleotides read TGCAGTGCTAGGAGCCTAGCGGGACGGAGCTCCTACAATGAGCAGTTCTTC.

The sample holds many counts of this clonotype. The rearrangement uses TRBV2 and TRBJ2-2, with no clear D. Germline V gene data show CDR1 as SNHLY and CDR2 as FYNNEI. The CDR3 contains 14 residues. Deletions cut 4 bases from V and 0 bases from J, with 6 bases between. The CDR3 is CASSVGPNTGELFF. The CDR3 DNA sequence: TGTGCCAGCAGTGTAGGGCCGAACACCGGGGAGCTGTTTTTT.

This rearrangement joins TRBV11-3 to TRBJ2-6, with TRBD1 matching over 11 bases. Germline values: CDR1 SGHNT, CDR2 YENEEA. CDR3 length: 17 residues. After removal of 4 bases from V and 4 bases from J, the junction contained 6 bases not matched to a gene. DNA for the CDR3: TGTGCCAGCAGCTCGCCGGACAGGGGGCTAGGGGCCAACGTCCTGACTTTC. Its protein product is CASSSPDRGLGANVLTF.

The sample holds many counts of this clonotype. The CDR3 DNA reads as TGTGCCAGCAGTTTATATGTCTCCGAGCAGTACTTC. Translation gives CASSLYVSEQYF. This chain links TRBV12-3 or TRBV12-4 with TRBJ2-7; D gene unclear. The CDR3 contains 12 residues. The V and J ends lost 2 bases and 6 bases respectively, with 8 bases between them.

As to this clonotype: A junction boundary mismatches the germline segment, possibly from a read error. For the CDR3, the DNA is TGTGCCAGCAGTCCGGCGGCGAACACCGGGGAGCTGCTTTTT. Its protein is CASSPAANTGELLF. The V gene is TRBV12-3 or TRBV12-4, the J gene TRBJ2-2, with D possibly TRBD2 on 5 matching bases. The CDR3 extends over 14 amino acids.

This clonotype has a count of ten or more. CDR3 nucleotides: TGCAGTGCTAGACCGAAGGTGGAGACCCAGTACTTC. Protein sequence: CSARPKVETQYF. The chain combines TRBV20-1 with TRBJ2-5; no reliable D call. Germline V gene sequence: CDR1 DFQATT, CDR2 SNEGSKA (reference sequence). The CDR3 is made up of 12 amino acids. The V gene lost 2 bases and the J gene lost 5 bases, with 9 bases spanning the gap.

This clonotype was recorded many times. The chain has TRBV2 and TRBJ2-7; D uncertain. This CDR3 contains 13 residues. Germline V gene lookup returns CDR1 SNHLY and CDR2 FYNNEI. The germline V and J ends were trimmed by 5 bases and 1 base, with 9 bases remaining between them. The CDR3 DNA reads as TGTGCCAGCAGTACGTCCAGGTCCTACGAGCAGTACTTC. Translated, it gives CASSTSRSYEQYF.

This chain uses TRBV5-8 with TRBJ1-3; D unclear. Per the germline V gene, CDR1 is SGHTS and CDR2 is YDEGEE. V was cut by 1 base and J by 0 bases, with 8 bases left in between. The CDR3 extends over 15 amino acids. In nucleotides, the CDR3 is TGTGCCAGCAGCTTGAGCCGGAGCTCTGGAAACACCATATATTTT. Protein sequence: CASSLSRSSGNTIYF.

This clonotype was counted many times. This chain links TRBV11-3 with TRBJ2-1; D tentatively reads TRBD1 or TRBD2 (5 bases each). The germline V gene encodes CDR1 SGHNT and CDR2 YENEEA. Trimming took 2 bases from V and 9 from J, leaving 20 bases between them. The CDR3 is 16 amino acids. As DNA, the CDR3 is TGTGCCAGCAGCTTAAGGTCGGGACCCCTATTACTTGAGCAGTTCTTC. Amino acids: CASSLRSGPLLLEQFF.

This clonotype showed up many times. The rearrangement links TRBV9 to TRBJ2-7, with D unclear. Trimming took off 7 bases at V and 3 bases at J, with 20 bases between the two ends. Per germline, CDR1 SGDLS and CDR2 YYNGEE. This CDR3 is built from 15 residues. As DNA, the CDR3 is TGTGCCAGCCTGATCGACTCGATACACAGCTACGAGCAGTACTTC. Residues: CASLIDSIHSYEQYF. Using reference TRBV9 and TRBJ2-7 for the parts outside the CDR3, the full variable domain is DSGVTQTPKHLITATGQRVTLRCSPRSGDLSVYWYQQSLDQGLQFLIQYYNGEERAKGNILERFSAQQFPDLHSELNLSSLELGDSALYFCASLIDSIHSYEQYFGPGTRLTVT.

This clonotype showed up many times. The rearrangement links TRBV7-9 to TRBJ2-7; a possible D gene is TRBD1 (6 bases). Looked up from germline, CDR1 is SEHNR and CDR2 is FQNEAQ (reference sequence). The CDR3 consists of 14 residues. V lost 1 base and J 2 bases, leaving 9 bases between the germline ends. In DNA form, the CDR3 reads TGTGCCAGCAGCTTAGAACAGGGTACCTACGAGCAGTACTTC. It specifies CASSLEQGTYEQYF.

This clonotype showed up just a few times. The DNA for the CDR3 is TGTGCCACCAGTGACCTAAAGAACACCGGGGAGCTGTTTTTT. Translated, it gives CATSDLKNTGELFF. The rearrangement links TRBV24-1 to TRBJ2-2; no clear D gene. Per germline, CDR1 KGHDR and CDR2 SFDVKD. V was trimmed by 4 bases and J by 1 base, leaving 6 bases between them. The CDR3 contains 14 residues.

This clonotype was found many times. The J gene is TRBJ1-2, the V gene TRBV20-1, with TRBD1 identical over 7 bases. V gave up 6 bases and J gave up 4 bases; unmatched junction bases: 5. The CDR3 is 12 amino acids. CDR1 and CDR2 (germline): DFQATT, SNEGSKA (reference sequence). Here the CDR3 DNA reads TGCAGTGCGGACTGGGACAGCTATGGCTACACCTTC. Translating gives CSADWDSYGYTF.

This clonotype was seen ten or more times. The chain has TRBV7-8 and TRBJ1-4; the match to TRBD1 covers 7 bases. J lost 4 bases, V lost 5 bases, and 4 bases had no gene match. The CDR3 is made up of 14 amino acids. The germline gives CDR1 SGHVS, CDR2 FQNEAQ. The CDR3 protein is CASSRDRVNEKLFF. The CDR3 nucleotides are TGTGCCAGCAGCCGGGACAGAGTTAATGAAAAACTGTTTTTT.

This clonotype was seen repeatedly, ten times or more. The chain couples TRBV12-3 or TRBV12-4 to TRBJ1-2; no definite D call. Deletions cut 1 base from V and 4 bases from J, with 7 bases between. CDR3 length: 13 residues. This CDR3 reads CASSLGVAYGYTF. CDR3 DNA: TGTGCCAGCAGTTTAGGGGTAGCCTATGGCTACACCTTC.